This TCR beta chain was documented in a study of early stage breast cancer tumors. Regarding the study as a whole: Functional markers like CD4, CD8 and FOXP3 were missed in bulk sequencing. Most shared enriched TCRB sequences were commonly generated ones. Comparing each tissue with blood distinguished tumor from normal in about 85% of the 16 patients.

Germline V gene lookup returns CDR1 SGHRS and CDR2 YFSETQ. The CDR3 runs 14 residues. Trimming removed 0 bases from V and 9 bases from J; junction bases left unmatched: 4. Roughly 18-50 mg of tissue was diced for each tumor. Details on this clone: Its cognate antigen is unknown.

Repertoires were generated with immunoSEQ multiplex PCR, while TCRdb's copy carries only in-frame clones and drops some. Of around 28,000 clones in the sample, around 75% were seen once. What was sequenced was breast tumor tissue. The chain uses TRBV5-1 and TRBJ2-1; 9 bases match TRBD1. This clonotype originated in a person aged 25 to 45 with breast cancer. The CDR3 spells CASSLGQGEGEQFF. DNA of the CDR3: TGCGCCAGCAGCTTGGGACAGGGGGAGGGTGAGCAGTTCTTC.